The 5 T cell receptor beta chains below all came from one sample that was sequenced in a study of blood T cell repertoires in COVID-19. The method was immunoSEQ multiplex PCR; TCRdb's version includes in-frame clones alone and lacks a portion of them. The sample has 70,000 to 95,000 clones; less than 85% are singletons. Material for sequencing was peripheral blood. Receptors originate from a human donor in a cohort sampled during active COVID-19.

The V and J genes are TRBV7-8 and TRBJ2-3, with D unclear. Trimming took 4 bases from V and 4 from J, leaving 6 bases between them. Germline V gene sequence: CDR1 SGHVS, CDR2 FQNEAQ. This CDR3 comprises 12 residues. CDR3 residues: CASSSSPDTQYF. The CDR3 DNA is TGTGCCAGCAGCTCAAGCCCAGATACGCAGTATTTT.

The chain has TRBV25-1 and TRBJ2-5; possibly TRBD1 for D (5 bases). The V gene's germline CDR1 is MGHDK and CDR2 SYGVNS. Trimming took off 4 bases at V and 5 bases at J, with 17 bases between the two ends. The length of the CDR3 is 15 residues. The CDR3 DNA follows: TGTGCCAGCAGTGTTACCAGGGTTTCGAGCGAGACCCAGTACTTC. As protein: CASSVTRVSSETQYF.

The genes are TRBV7-9 and TRBJ1-4; TRBD1 aligns across 10 bases. This CDR3 region has 15 residues. Germline lookup yields CDR1 SEHNR and CDR2 FQNEAQ (reference sequence). J gave up 8 bases and V 5 bases, and 8 bases lay outside the gene matches. The CDR3 DNA sequence: TGTGCCAGCAGCCGGCCCGGGACAGGGGTCGAAAAACTGTTTTTT. As protein: CASSRPGTGVEKLFF. Complete variable domain (other parts from reference TRBV7-9 and TRBJ1-4): DTGVSQNPRHKITKRGQNVTFRCDPISEHNRLYWYRQTLGQGPEFLTYFQNEAQLEKSRLLSDRFSAERPKGSFSTLEIQRTEQGDSAMYLCASSRPGTGVEKLFFGSGTQLSVL.

The rearrangement links TRBV11-3 to TRBJ2-3; D unclear. The V end was cut by 8 bases, the J end by 6 bases, with 12 bases between. This CDR3 comprises 12 residues. Germline-derived CDR1 and CDR2 are SGHNT and YENEEA. CDR3 in amino acids: CASHSYFDTQYF. Written as DNA, the CDR3 is TGTGCCAGCCATAGTTATTTTGATACGCAGTATTTT.

The chain recombines TRBV5-4 with TRBJ2-2; 8 nucleotides align to TRBD2. V lost 0 bases and J lost 6; bases outside the gene matches: 7. The length of the CDR3 is 16 residues. CDR1 is SGHNT and CDR2 is YYREEE in the germline V gene (reference sequence). The CDR3 spells CASSLEDGGEAGELFF. In nucleotides, the CDR3 is TGTGCCAGCAGCTTGGAGGACGGGGGGGAAGCCGGGGAGCTGTTTTTT.